Described below is a single T cell receptor (beta chain) sequence and its context. There are 15 residues in the CDR3. V lost 6 bases, J lost 8 bases, and 15 bases stayed unmatched. Germline V gene sequence: CDR1 MDHEN, CDR2 SYDVKM. The sample belongs to a study of blood T cell repertoires in COVID-19. Study summary: Samples came from the United States, Italy and Spain, spanning acute and convalescent COVID-19. Sample material is recorded as cDNA or gDNA derived from T cells, B-cell-depleted T cells, or PBMCs.

Authors' analysis steps: For nucleated cells, counts were estimated from reference gene primer amplification. This table comes from immunoSEQ multiplex PCR, and its TCRdb copy is limited to in-frame clones, with some not included. V, J and clone size derive from that table, while D and trimming were established from the DNA sequence. The sample gives 450,000 to 500,000 clones, 80% to 90% of which show up once; approximately 2.9% is in the top ten. Sample: peripheral blood. This rearrangement joins TRBV28 to TRBJ1-2; 7 bases line up with TRBD1. The sequence was obtained from a human donor in a cohort sampled during active COVID-19. The CDR3 bases are TGTGCCAGCAGCTTACGACGACAGGGAGTAGGCGGCTACACCTTC. It encodes CASSLRRQGVGGYTF.